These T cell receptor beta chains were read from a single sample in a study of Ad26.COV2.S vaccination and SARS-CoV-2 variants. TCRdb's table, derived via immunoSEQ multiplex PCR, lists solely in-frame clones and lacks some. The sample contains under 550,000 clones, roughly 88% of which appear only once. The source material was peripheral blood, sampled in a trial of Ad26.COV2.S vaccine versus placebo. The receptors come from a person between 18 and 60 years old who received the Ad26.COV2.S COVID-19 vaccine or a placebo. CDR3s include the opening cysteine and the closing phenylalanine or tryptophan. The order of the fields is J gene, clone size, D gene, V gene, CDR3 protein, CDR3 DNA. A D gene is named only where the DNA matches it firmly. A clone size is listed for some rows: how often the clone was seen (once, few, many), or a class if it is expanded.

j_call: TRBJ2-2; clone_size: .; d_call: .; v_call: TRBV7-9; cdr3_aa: CASSQGIDTGELFF; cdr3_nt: TGTGCCAGCAGCCAGGGCATCGACACCGGGGAGCTGTTTTTT
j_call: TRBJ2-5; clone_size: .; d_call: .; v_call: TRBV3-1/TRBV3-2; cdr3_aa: CASSQDLQETQYF; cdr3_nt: TGTGCCAGCAGCCAAGATCTCCAAGAGACCCAGTACTTC
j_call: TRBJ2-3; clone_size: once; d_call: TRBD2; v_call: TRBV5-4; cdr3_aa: CASSLAGGQNTDTQYF; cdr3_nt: TGTGCCAGCAGCTTGGCGGGGGGGCAGAACACAGATACGCAGTATTTT
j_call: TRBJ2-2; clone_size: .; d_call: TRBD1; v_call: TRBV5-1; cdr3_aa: CASSLGQGLITGELFF; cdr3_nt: TGCGCCAGCAGCCTGGGACAGGGGTTAATCACCGGGGAGCTGTTTTTT
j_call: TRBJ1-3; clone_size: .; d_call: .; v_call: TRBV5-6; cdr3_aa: CASSLVVVSGNTIYF; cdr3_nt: TGTGCCAGCAGCTTGGTGGTGGTGTCTGGAAACACCATATATTTT
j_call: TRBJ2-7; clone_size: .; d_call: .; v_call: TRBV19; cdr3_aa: CASSISQGTYEQYF; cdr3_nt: TGTGCCAGTAGTATTAGCCAGGGAACCTACGAGCAGTACTTC
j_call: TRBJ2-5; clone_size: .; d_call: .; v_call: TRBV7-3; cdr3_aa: CASSLTGRAQETQYF; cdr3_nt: TGTGCCAGCAGCTTAACGGGCAGGGCCCAAGAGACCCAGTACTTC
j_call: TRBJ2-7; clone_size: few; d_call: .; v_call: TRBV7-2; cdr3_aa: CASSSNVGFGYEQYF; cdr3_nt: TGTGCCAGCAGCTCAAACGTCGGGTTCGGATACGAGCAGTACTTC
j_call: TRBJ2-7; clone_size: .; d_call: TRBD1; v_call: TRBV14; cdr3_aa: CASSLDREWEQYF; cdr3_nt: TGTGCCAGCAGCCTCGACAGGGAGTGGGAGCAGTACTTC
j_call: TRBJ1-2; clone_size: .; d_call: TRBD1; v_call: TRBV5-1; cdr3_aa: CASSPGQGPYGYTF; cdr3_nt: TGCGCCAGCAGCCCAGGACAGGGGCCCTATGGCTACACCTTC
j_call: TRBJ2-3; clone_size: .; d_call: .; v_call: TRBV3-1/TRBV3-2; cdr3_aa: CASSHRSGSFFPYTQYF; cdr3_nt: TGTGCCAGCAGCCACCGTTCTGGGTCGTTTTTTCCCTATACGCAGTATTTT
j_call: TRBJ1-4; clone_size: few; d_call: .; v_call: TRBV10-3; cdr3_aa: CAISEGGREKLFF; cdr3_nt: TGTGCCATCAGTGAGGGGGGTAGGGAAAAACTGTTTTTT
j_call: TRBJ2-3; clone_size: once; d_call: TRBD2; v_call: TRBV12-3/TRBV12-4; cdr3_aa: CASSLHSGGLRYF; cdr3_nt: TGTGCCAGCAGCCTACATAGCGGGGGACTCCGGTATTTT
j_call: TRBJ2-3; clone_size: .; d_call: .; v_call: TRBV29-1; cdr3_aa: CSVARGKTDTQYF; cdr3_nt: TGCAGCGTTGCGAGAGGGAAGACAGATACGCAGTATTTT
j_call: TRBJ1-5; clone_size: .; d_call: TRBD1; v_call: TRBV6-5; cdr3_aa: CASRLGTGGNQPQHF; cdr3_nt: TGTGCCAGCAGGCTTGGGACAGGGGGGAATCAGCCCCAGCATTTT
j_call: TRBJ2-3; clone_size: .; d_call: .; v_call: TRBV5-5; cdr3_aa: CASSLGRTHTDTQYF; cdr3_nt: TGTGCCAGCAGCTTGGGCAGGACTCACACAGATACGCAGTATTTT
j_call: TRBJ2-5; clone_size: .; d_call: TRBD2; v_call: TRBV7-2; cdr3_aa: CASNLLAGGETQYF; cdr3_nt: TGTGCCAGCAACCTACTAGCGGGAGGAGAGACCCAGTACTTC
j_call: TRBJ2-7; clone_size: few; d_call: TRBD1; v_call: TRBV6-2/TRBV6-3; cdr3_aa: CASSRGTGAYEQYF; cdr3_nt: TGTGCCAGCAGTCGAGGGACAGGAGCCTACGAGCAGTACTTC
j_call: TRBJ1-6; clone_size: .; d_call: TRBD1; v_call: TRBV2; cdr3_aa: CASSKGTDNSPLHF; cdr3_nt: TGTGCCAGTTCAAAAGGGACAGATAATTCACCCCTCCACTTT
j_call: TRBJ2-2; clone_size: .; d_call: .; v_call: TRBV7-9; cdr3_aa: CASSLATDTGELFF; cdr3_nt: TGTGCCAGCAGCTTAGCGACAGACACCGGGGAGCTGTTTTTT
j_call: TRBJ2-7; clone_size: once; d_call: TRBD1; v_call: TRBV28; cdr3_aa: CASSQPDRQGQYEQYF; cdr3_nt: TGTGCCAGCAGCCAACCCGACAGACAGGGACAATACGAGCAGTACTTC
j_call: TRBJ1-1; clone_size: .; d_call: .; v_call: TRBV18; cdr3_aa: CASSPFNSEMNTEAFF; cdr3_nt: TGTGCCAGCTCACCATTCAACAGCGAGATGAACACTGAAGCTTTCTTT
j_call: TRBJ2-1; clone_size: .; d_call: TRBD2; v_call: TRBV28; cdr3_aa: CASRLAGGAFYEQFF; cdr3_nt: TGTGCCAGCAGGTTGGCGGGGGGCGCTTTTTATGAGCAGTTCTTC
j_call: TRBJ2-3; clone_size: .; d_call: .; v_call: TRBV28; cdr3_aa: CASMRGARTDTQYF; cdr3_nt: TGTGCCAGCATGAGGGGGGCCCGCACAGATACGCAGTATTTT
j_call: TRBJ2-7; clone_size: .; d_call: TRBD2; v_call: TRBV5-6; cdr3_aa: CASSWWEGYEQYF; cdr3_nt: TGTGCCAGCAGCTGGTGGGAGGGCTACGAGCAGTACTTC
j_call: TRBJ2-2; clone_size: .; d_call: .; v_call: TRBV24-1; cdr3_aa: CATSDRVGSGELFF; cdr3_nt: TGTGCCACCAGTGATAGAGTAGGGTCCGGGGAGCTGTTTTTT
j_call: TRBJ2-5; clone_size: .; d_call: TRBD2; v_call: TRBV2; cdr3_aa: CASELTSGVAETQYF; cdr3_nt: TGTGCCAGCGAGTTGACTAGCGGGGTGGCGGAGACCCAGTACTTC
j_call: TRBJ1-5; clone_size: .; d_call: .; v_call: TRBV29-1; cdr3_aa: CSVGGDQPQHF; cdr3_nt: TGCAGCGTTGGCGGCGATCAGCCCCAGCATTTT
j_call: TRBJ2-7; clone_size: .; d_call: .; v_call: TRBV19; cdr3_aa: CASSRRGPLSYEQYF; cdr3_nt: TGTGCCAGTAGCCGGCGGGGACCCCTCTCCTACGAGCAGTACTTC
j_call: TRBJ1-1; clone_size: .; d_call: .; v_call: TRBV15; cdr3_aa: CATRRGPGSTEAFF; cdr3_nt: TGTGCCACCCGACGGGGCCCCGGAAGCACTGAAGCTTTCTTT
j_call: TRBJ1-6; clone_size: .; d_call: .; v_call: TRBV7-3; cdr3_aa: CASSFGQYSPLHF; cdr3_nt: TGTGCCAGCAGCTTCGGACAGTACTCACCCCTCCACTTT
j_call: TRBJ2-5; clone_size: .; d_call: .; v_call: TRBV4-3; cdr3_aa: CASSQDIRGARETQYF; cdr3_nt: TGCGCCAGCAGCCAAGATATCCGGGGGGCCCGAGAGACCCAGTACTTC
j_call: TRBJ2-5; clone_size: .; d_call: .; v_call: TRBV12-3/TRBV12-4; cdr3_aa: CASSARLKETQYF; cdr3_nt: TGTGCCAGCAGCGCACGGCTGAAAGAGACCCAGTACTTC
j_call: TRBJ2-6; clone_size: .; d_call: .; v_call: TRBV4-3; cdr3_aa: CASSQDLGSGANVLTF; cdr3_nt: TGCGCCAGCAGCCAAGATCTCGGGTCTGGGGCCAACGTCCTGACTTTC
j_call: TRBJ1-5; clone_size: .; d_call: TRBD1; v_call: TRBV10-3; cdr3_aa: CAIMRDSNQPQHF; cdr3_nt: TGTGCCATCATGCGGGACAGTAATCAGCCCCAGCATTTT
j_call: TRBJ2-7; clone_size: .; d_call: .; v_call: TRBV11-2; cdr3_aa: CASGPPSSGTLSYEQYF; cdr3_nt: TGTGCCAGCGGACCTCCCTCTTCCGGGACCCTATCCTACGAGCAGTACTTC
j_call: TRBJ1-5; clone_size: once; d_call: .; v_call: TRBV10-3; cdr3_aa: CAITRQADQPQHF; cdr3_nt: TGTGCCATCACCCGACAAGCGGATCAGCCCCAGCATTTT
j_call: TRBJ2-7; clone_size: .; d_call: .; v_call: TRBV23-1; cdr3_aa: CASSQSDGTSYEQYF; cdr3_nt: TGCGCCAGCAGTCAATCGGACGGTACCTCCTACGAGCAGTACTTC
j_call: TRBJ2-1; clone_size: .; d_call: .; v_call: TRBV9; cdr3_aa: CASILFQAGGLYNEQFF; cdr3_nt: TGTGCCAGCATCCTATTCCAAGCTGGCGGGTTATACAATGAGCAGTTCTTC
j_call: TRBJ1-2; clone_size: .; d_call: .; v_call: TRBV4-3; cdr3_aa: CASSQDLDPVGYGYTF; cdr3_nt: TGCGCCAGCAGCCAAGATTTGGACCCGGTGGGCTATGGCTACACCTTC
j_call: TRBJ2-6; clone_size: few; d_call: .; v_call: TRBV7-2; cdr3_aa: CASSPRRVTGANVLTF; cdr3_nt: TGTGCCAGCAGCCCCCGCAGGGTCACTGGGGCCAACGTCCTGACTTTC
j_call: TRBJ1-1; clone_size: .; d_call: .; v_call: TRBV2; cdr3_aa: CASSDDDTEAFF; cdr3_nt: TGTGCCAGCAGTGACGATGACACTGAAGCTTTCTTT
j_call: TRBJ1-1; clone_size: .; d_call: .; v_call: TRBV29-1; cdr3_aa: CSVDAPGTEAFF; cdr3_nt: TGCAGCGTTGACGCCCCTGGCACTGAAGCTTTCTTT
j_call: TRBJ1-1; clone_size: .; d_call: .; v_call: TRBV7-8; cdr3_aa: CASSLPPVGNTEAFF; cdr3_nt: TGTGCCAGCAGCTTACCGCCGGTGGGAAACACTGAAGCTTTCTTT
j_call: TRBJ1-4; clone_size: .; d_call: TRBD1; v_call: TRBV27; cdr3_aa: CASSPAGTGGAVNEKLFF; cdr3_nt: TGTGCCAGCAGCCCCGCGGGAACAGGGGGCGCGGTTAATGAAAAACTGTTTTTT
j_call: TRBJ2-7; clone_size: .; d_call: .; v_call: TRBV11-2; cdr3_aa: CASSLGRDTSYEQYF; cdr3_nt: TGTGCCAGCAGCTTAGGCAGGGACACTTCCTACGAGCAGTACTTC